The T cell receptor (beta chain) described here comes from a study of cytomegalovirus exposure and HLA in healthy donors. This clone was seen only once. Its antigen remains unidentified. The primer mix had 60 Vbeta and 13 Jbeta primers. Using immunoSEQ multiplex PCR, the repertoire was profiled, and TCRdb retains in-frame clones only, with some absent. The sample contains roughly 160,000 clones, approximately 80% of which appear only once. Trimming took 0 bases from V and 10 from J, leaving 12 bases between them. The CDR3 sequence is 13 residues long. Germline CDR1 and CDR2: LGHNA and YNFKEQ. Study-level findings and limits: Analysis performed later showed TCR beta chains linked to HLA being more clonally expanded than equally common others.

This receptor was obtained from a man aged 25 to 40 in good health and CMV-seronegative. The chain carries TRBV4-2 and TRBJ1-1; no clear D gene. The specimen was PBMCs. The chain's CDR3 is CASSQDVRAGAFF. For the CDR3, the DNA is TGTGCCAGCAGCCAAGACGTTAGGGCGGGAGCTTTCTTT.